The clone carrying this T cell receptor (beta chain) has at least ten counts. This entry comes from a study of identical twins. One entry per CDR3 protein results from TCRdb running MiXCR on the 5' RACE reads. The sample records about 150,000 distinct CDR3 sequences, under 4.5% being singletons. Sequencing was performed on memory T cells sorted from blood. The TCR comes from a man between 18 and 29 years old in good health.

The CDR3 nucleotides are TGTGCCAGCAGCTCTTTAGGGGGGGACACTGAAGCTTTCTTT. This gives the protein CASSSLGGDTEAFF. The rearrangement uses TRBV5-5 and TRBJ1-1, with D perhaps TRBD1 (6 bases). Trimming shortened V by 3 bases and J by 3 bases, and 12 bases separated the two germline ends. This CDR3 has 14 amino acids. Germline V CDR1 and CDR2: SGHKS, YYEKEE (reference sequence).